Listed here is a single T cell receptor beta chain. This clonotype was seen repeatedly, ten times or more. Its antigen remains undetermined. Base qualities were left out, and no much larger clone turns up one base away. This sample's treatment or condition label indicates: PENTA 11 planned treatment interruption arm or continuous ART arm. Participants were children from the United Kingdom aged 2 to 15 years who had received at least three-drug ART for at least 24 weeks. Cryopreserved PBMCs containing at least 5 million viable cells were needed, and several candidate patients were excluded because their viable PBMC yield was low. Using a FACSAria III cell sorter, naive CD4+ CD45RA+ CD45RO- T cells were FACS-sorted out of thawed PBMCs. The sorted cells were fixed, and RNA was then extracted with the RNeasy FFPE kit and afterward with the RNeasy Micro kit. Libraries came from 3' RACE. TCR libraries were generated from RNA by a 3' RACE protocol incorporating unique molecular identifiers so that PCR amplification bias could be corrected. As many as 12 amplicon libraries were pooled and then sequenced on an Illumina MiSeq using v2 2x250 paired-end chemistry. The authors processed their data as follows. Reads were processed with Decombinator for assignment of V and J genes and CDR3, and barcode-based correction of errors and PCR bias was applied. Repertoires were subsampled to equal depth before Gini coefficient calculation using the R ineq package. Three approaches were used to assess CDR3 similarity: GLIPH, Hamming distance and a shared triplet metric. Clones were called with MiXCR by TCRdb after fastp trimmed the public reads at Q25, and only in-frame beta chains were retained. Rows are unified per CDR3 protein, each entry keeping the most common DNA and genes. TCRdb, not the authors, supplied the V and J calls. The sample has around 50,000 distinct CDR3 sequences on record, around 4.7% of them singletons. The ten most abundant clones make up approximately 0.67% of the sample.

The data stem from a study of HIV-infected children after antiretroviral therapy interruption (dated by TCRdb to about 2019). Concerning the study at large: Eight children were included: four on planned treatment interruption and four on continuous treatment, all with CD4+ count above 500 and viral load below 50 copies/ml. Median age was about 9.5 years in the interruption group and roughly 8 years in the continuous treatment group. For the interruption arm, samples were taken at week 0, at week 12, at the end of interruption (week 24 or 48), and roughly 3 years after the study ended. Continuous-treatment samples were analyzed from corresponding weeks 0, 48 and 150. Alongside thymic output measurements, TCR repertoires of children on planned treatment interruption were compared with TCR repertoires of children on continuous antiretroviral treatment. Most participating children had recorded exposure to EBV and CMV. General conclusions and limits of the study: An increase in the naive CD4+ Gini coefficient was observed by the end of treatment interruption, suggesting clonal expansion, and a return to baseline was observed by 3 years. The sorted CD45RA+ naive cells might contain minor non-naive CD45RA+ populations, such as EMRA or stem memory cells. In the naive CD4+ repertoires of PTI patients, CDR3 sharing between time points dropped after the start of interruption, while many sequences were shared between the end of interruption and 3 years later. The small number of patients is a limitation of the study, so the data should be interpreted with caution.

Sequences SNHLY (CDR1) and FYNNEI (CDR2) are obtained from the germline V gene. The germline V and J ends show losses of 8 bases and 6 bases respectively, and no gene match explains 6 bases of the junction. The CDR3 starts with the cysteine, ends with the phenylalanine, and has 15 residues. Kept here is only the CDR3 DNA, which spans 45 bases and is read in frame from base 1. The chain joins TRBV2 to TRBJ2-1, and 14 bases in between align with TRBD2. The sequence came from a pool of human donors with HIV. Specimen: CD45RA+ CD4+ T cells from PBMCs, pooled from several time points, collected from a donor given antiretroviral therapy, either interrupted or continuous. What this sample's cell subset or site label stands for: naive CD4+ CD45RA+ CD45RO- T cells. The CDR3 reads CASGLAGGISNEQFF. The nucleotide sequence reads TGTGCCAGCGGACTAGCGGGGGGAATATCCAATGAGCAGTTCTTC. The full variable domain, with segments outside the CDR3 supplied by the reference TRBV2 and TRBJ2-1 proteins, appears as EPEVTQTPSHQVTQMGQEVILRCVPISNHLYFYWYRQILGQKVEFLVSFYNNEISEKSEIFDDQFSVERPDGSNFTLKIRSTKLEDSAMYFCASGLAGGISNEQFFGPGTRLTVL.